The entry below describes one T cell receptor beta chain. Its antigen is unknown. This sample was taken from a study of cytomegalovirus exposure and HLA in healthy donors. The CDR3 consists of 14 residues. Germline assignment: CDR1 SGHRS and CDR2 YFSETQ. Trimming took off 5 bases at V and 5 bases at J, with 16 bases between the two ends. Vbeta (60) and Jbeta (13) primers were used in the PCR. Method: immunoSEQ multiplex PCR; TCRdb's copy keeps in-frame clones and lacks some. The sample contains under 200,000 clones, about 68% of which appear only once. The study, taken as a whole, reports: Further analysis was carried out later, and it showed several of the most significant clusters appearing linked to common viral pathogens.

This receptor was identified in a female donor in good health and CMV-seronegative. Material: PBMCs. J is TRBJ1-1 and V is TRBV5-1; D unresolved. For the CDR3, the DNA is TGCGCCAGCAGTTTTGCGGACCGAGGGACTGAAGCTTTCTTT. This encodes CASSFADRGTEAFF.